This is a list of T cell receptor beta chains from one sample in a study of identical twins. One entry per CDR3 protein, called by TCRdb with MiXCR from the 5' RACE reads. The sample has around 340,000 distinct CDR3 sequences, roughly 9% seen once. Source material: naive T cells sorted from blood. The receptors shown here come from a woman in her 50s in good health. Each CDR3 is given without its conserved first and last residue.

TRBV11-2	ASSFQRRNTEAF
TRBV29-1	SVTRGPQDGYT
TRBV12-3/TRBV12-4	AEAGPYEQY
TRBV5-5	ASRPGATGELF
TRBV6-5	ASRGLASPNEQF
TRBV9	ASSADLMNTEAF
TRBV5-1	ASSLGTSIPSTDTQY
TRBV12-3/TRBV12-4	ASSLERSSYEQY
TRBV11-2	ASSGRGVISGNTIY
TRBV5-1	ASSRGQGAYNEQF
TRBV12-3/TRBV12-4	ASRRQGSPGELF
TRBV5-1	ASSLDTRWGNSPLH